The 32 T cell receptor beta chains below come from one sample, sequenced in a study of T cell responses to AZD1222 COVID-19 vaccine. The protocol was immunoSEQ multiplex PCR, while the TCRdb copy is restricted to in-frame clones and leaves out a portion. The sample lists roughly 120,000 clones; roughly 85% were seen once. Sequencing used peripheral blood, obtained on day 0 of AZD1222 vaccination. The source is an adult in good health.

CDR3 region: CASSIGGHIQYF. CDR3 coding DNA: TGTGCCAGTAGTATAGGGGGCCACATTCAGTACTTC. The chain has TRBV19 and TRBJ2-4, with D possibly matching TRBD1 (5 bases). Per germline, CDR1 LNHDA and CDR2 SQIVND (reference sequence). Trimming shortened V by 1 base and J by 8 bases, and 6 bases separated the two germline ends. The CDR3 is made up of 12 amino acids.

The genes are TRBV7-3 and TRBJ2-6; possibly TRBD1 for D (6 bases). The CDR3 is made up of 15 amino acids. Trimming left V 8 bases short and J 0 bases short, with 11 bases between. Germline V gene lookup returns CDR1 SGHTA and CDR2 FQGTGA. In DNA, the CDR3 is TGTGCCAGCTCTCCACAGGGCTCTGGGGCCAACGTCCTGACTTTC. Its translation: CASSPQGSGANVLTF. The variable domain in full, with the rest retrieved from reference TRBV7-3 and TRBJ2-6, is GAGVSQTPSNKVTEKGKYVELRCDPISGHTALYWYRQSLGQGPEFLIYFQGTGAADDSGLPNDRFFAVRPEGSVSTLKIQRTERGDSAVYLCASSPQGSGANVLTFGAGSRLTVL.

V usage is TRBV25-1 and J usage is TRBJ1-1; a weak D match, TRBD1 (6 bases). The germline CDR1 and CDR2 sequences are MGHDK and SYGVNS. The CDR3 sequence is 15 residues long. V was clipped by 3 bases and J by 3 bases, with 14 bases between them. In nucleotides, the CDR3 is TGTGCCAGCAGTGAGGGGGGGGCCGGCGACACTGAAGCTTTCTTT. Translated, it gives CASSEGGAGDTEAFF. Together with reference TRBV25-1 and TRBJ1-1, the CDR3 gives the full variable domain: EADIYQTPRYLVIGTGKKITLECSQTMGHDKMYWYQQDPGMELHLIHYSYGVNSTEKGDLSSESTVSRIRTEHFPLTLESARPSHTSQYLCASSEGGAGDTEAFFGQGTRLTVV.

The chain recombines TRBV28 with TRBJ1-1, with a possible D match to TRBD1 (6 bases). This CDR3 comprises 14 residues. V was shortened by 3 bases and J by 5 bases, with 13 bases between the two germline ends. Germline V gene sequence: CDR1 MDHEN, CDR2 SYDVKM. This chain's CDR3 is CASSFLTGRTEAFF. CDR3 coding DNA: TGTGCCAGCAGTTTTCTCACAGGGAGAACTGAAGCTTTCTTT.

This CDR3 is CSVDGGTLNTEAFF. The CDR3 DNA sequence: TGCAGCGTTGACGGGGGGACCTTGAACACTGAAGCTTTCTTT. The V gene is TRBV29-1, the J gene TRBJ1-1; possible D gene TRBD1, 5 bases. This CDR3 comprises 14 residues. Trimming removed 3 bases at V and 0 bases at J, with 11 bases between. Germline CDR1 reads SQVTM; CDR2 reads ANQGSEA.

The gene calls are TRBV5-6 and TRBJ2-1; 8 nucleotides line up with TRBD2. The CDR3 runs to 14 residues. Per germline, CDR1 SGHDT and CDR2 YYEEEE. V trimming: 0 bases; J trimming: 7 bases; junction bases outside the gene matches: 3. CDR3 residues: CASSLAGGPNEQFF. Written as DNA, the CDR3 is TGTGCCAGCAGCTTGGCGGGGGGGCCTAATGAGCAGTTCTTC.

The chain uses TRBV5-1 and TRBJ2-4; D may match TRBD1 or TRBD2 (5 bases each). Germline V gene lookup returns CDR1 SGHRS and CDR2 YFSETQ. This CDR3 is 15 amino acids long. V lost 0 bases and J lost 8, with 15 bases in between. CDR3: CASSLDEGRRDIQYF. The DNA of the CDR3 is TGCGCCAGCAGCTTGGACGAGGGGAGAAGGGACATTCAGTACTTC. Full variable domain (missing parts from reference TRBV5-1 and TRBJ2-4): KAGVTQTPRYLIKTRGQQVTLSCSPISGHRSVSWYQQTPGQGLQFLFEYFSETQRNKGNFPGRFSGRQFSNSRSEMNVSTLELGDSALYLCASSLDEGRRDIQYFGAGTRLSVL.

V usage is TRBV3-1 (or the pseudogene TRBV3-2) and J usage is TRBJ2-1; D not certain. Trimming shortened V by 1 base and J by 12 bases, and 10 bases separated the two germline ends. The CDR3 runs to 12 residues. Germline V gene lookup returns CDR1 LGHDT and CDR2 YNNKEL (reference sequence). CDR3 protein: CASSQVFLGQFF. The CDR3 nucleotides are TGTGCCAGCAGCCAAGTTTTCCTTGGGCAGTTCTTC.

The V call is TRBV5-1, the J call TRBJ1-5, with D possibly matching TRBD1 (5 bases). CDR3 length equals 14 residues. CDR1 and CDR2 from the germline V gene are SGHRS and YFSETQ. V was trimmed by 0 bases and J by 3 bases, leaving 7 bases between them. The CDR3 nucleotides read TGCGCCAGCAGCTTGGGAGGGACCAATCAGCCCCAGCATTTT. It yields the protein CASSLGGTNQPQHF.

The rearrangement uses TRBV9 and TRBJ2-1; 11 nucleotides agree with TRBD2. With V trimmed by 3 bases and J by 4 bases, 3 bases remained unmatched. CDR1 and CDR2 (germline): SGDLS, YYNGEE. The CDR3 is made up of 15 amino acids. This chain's CDR3 is CASSASGGFYNEQFF. CDR3 nucleotide sequence: TGTGCCAGCAGCGCTAGCGGGGGGTTTTACAATGAGCAGTTCTTC.

This clone showed up just once. The chain uses TRBV10-3 and TRBJ2-1; the match to TRBD2 covers 13 bases. The CDR3 is made up of 13 amino acids. Germline-derived CDR1 and CDR2 are ENHRY and SYGVKD. The J segment lost 10 bases and the V segment lost 6 bases, leaving 3 bases of the junction unmatched. CDR3 region: CAIRGTSGEEQFF. The CDR3 bases are TGTGCCATCAGGGGGACTAGCGGGGAGGAGCAGTTCTTC.

V usage is TRBV4-1 and J usage is TRBJ2-1; TRBD1 matches 7 bases. Germline V gene data show CDR1 as MGHRA and CDR2 as YSYEKL. Trimming at V came to 2 bases and at J to 4 bases, leaving 8 bases not matched to a gene. The length of the CDR3 is 16 residues. CDR3 amino acids: CASSQSGTVTYNEQFF. DNA for the CDR3: TGCGCCAGCAGCCAATCAGGGACAGTTACATACAATGAGCAGTTCTTC.

The genes are TRBV4-3 and TRBJ2-7, with unresolved D. Germline values: CDR1 LGHNA, CDR2 YSLEER. V was pared by 0 bases and J by 2 bases, with 8 bases between. The length of the CDR3 is 14 residues. The CDR3 here is CASSQDQSPYEQYF. The CDR3 DNA follows: TGCGCCAGCAGCCAAGATCAGAGCCCCTACGAGCAGTACTTC.

The rearrangement links TRBV10-2 to TRBJ2-2, with unresolved D. The CDR3 spans 14 residues. Germline CDR1 is WSHSY and CDR2 is SAAADI. Trimming pared 0 bases from V and 1 base from J, leaving 3 bases between. CDR3 region: CASSESRNTGELFF. For the CDR3, the DNA is TGCGCCAGCAGTGAGTCCCGGAACACCGGGGAGCTGTTTTTT.

The V call is TRBV19, the J call TRBJ1-2; the D gene is possibly TRBD1 (5 bases). Trimming left V 4 bases short and J 3 bases short, with 18 bases between. The CDR3 extends over 16 amino acids. Per germline, CDR1 LNHDA and CDR2 SQIVND (reference sequence). The CDR3 sequence is CASSTQGGFVYYGYTF. In DNA, the CDR3 is TGTGCCAGTAGTACGCAGGGAGGATTCGTGTACTATGGCTACACCTTC.

The chain has TRBV7-2 and TRBJ2-1, with 10 bases matching TRBD2. The CDR3 is made up of 15 amino acids. Germline V gene sequence: CDR1 SGHTA, CDR2 FQGNSA. Trimming at V came to 1 base and at J to 8 bases, leaving 5 bases not matched to a gene. The CDR3 nucleotides read TGTGCCAGCAGCTTAGTTAGCGGGAGGAAGGATGAGCAGTTCTTC. It is translated as CASSLVSGRKDEQFF.

V is TRBV2 and J is TRBJ2-5; TRBD1 or TRBD2 may be the D gene (6 bases each). There are 13 residues in the CDR3. Trimming shortened V by 5 bases and J by 5 bases, and 12 bases separated the two germline ends. The V gene's germline CDR1 is SNHLY and CDR2 FYNNEI. The CDR3 loop is CASSKTGAETQYF. CDR3 DNA: TGTGCCAGCAGTAAAACGGGGGCGGAGACCCAGTACTTC.

Details on this clone: The identical CDR3 is also encoded by other nucleotide sequences in the sample. This chain uses TRBV7-3 with TRBJ2-1; D is undetermined. Germline CDR1 and CDR2: SGHTA and FQGTGA. The V end lost 4 bases, the J end lost 4 bases, and 5 bases lay between the germline ends. The CDR3 runs 12 residues. CDR3 DNA: TGTGCCAGCAGCTCCGGGTACAATGAGCAGTTCTTC. Translated: CASSSGYNEQFF.

The rearrangement uses TRBV6-6 and TRBJ2-3, with TRBD1 matching over 8 bases. CDR1 MNHNY and CDR2 SVGAGI come from the germline V gene (reference sequence). Unmatched junction bases numbered 10, after V lost 7 bases and J lost 4 bases. The CDR3 extends over 15 amino acids. This CDR3 reads CASTVRGREADTQYF. Here the CDR3 DNA reads TGTGCCAGCACTGTCAGGGGGCGCGAGGCAGATACGCAGTATTTT.

The J gene is TRBJ2-7, the V gene TRBV7-2; maybe TRBD1 (5 bases). The V gene's germline CDR1 is SGHTA and CDR2 FQGNSA. The CDR3 consists of 13 residues. V was trimmed by 5 bases and J by 0 bases, leaving 8 bases between them. The CDR3 coding sequence is TGTGCCAGCAGCCTGGGGCCCTCCTACGAGCAGTACTTC. Amino acids: CASSLGPSYEQYF.

V and J are TRBV5-1 and TRBJ1-2; D not resolved. The CDR3 has 13 amino acids. Germline-derived CDR1 and CDR2 are SGHRS and YFSETQ. V was clipped by 0 bases and J by 4 bases, with 7 bases between them. The chain's CDR3 is CASSLARSYGYTF. The CDR3 nucleotides read TGCGCCAGCAGCTTGGCTCGGAGCTATGGCTACACCTTC.

The CDR3 coding sequence is TGTGCCAGCAGCTTAGGGGGGGAGTACGAGCAGTACTTC. The encoded protein is CASSLGGEYEQYF. The V call is TRBV7-7, the J call TRBJ2-7, with a tentative D call TRBD2 (6 bases). Trimming removed 1 base from V and 4 bases from J, with 8 bases in between. Germline V gene lookup returns CDR1 SSHAT and CDR2 FNYEAQ (reference sequence). This CDR3 has 13 amino acids.

The chain links TRBV6-5 to TRBJ1-1; D gene ambiguous. The CDR3 extends over 15 amino acids. V was cut by 7 bases and J by 1 base, with 16 bases left in between. Looked up from germline, CDR1 is MNHEY and CDR2 is SVGAGI. The CDR3 protein is CASNDFQFANTEAFF. The CDR3 DNA reads as TGTGCCAGCAACGACTTTCAATTTGCGAACACTGAAGCTTTCTTT.

The chain links TRBV19 to TRBJ1-1; D remains unclear. V lost 5 bases and J lost 0, with 7 bases in between. Germline V gene data show CDR1 as LNHDA and CDR2 as SQIVND (reference sequence). The CDR3 runs 13 residues. CDR3 bases: TGTGCCAGTAGTGGAGAAATGAACACTGAAGCTTTCTTT. This gives the protein CASSGEMNTEAFF. Looking up the rest from reference TRBV19 and TRBJ1-1 gives the full variable domain: DGGITQSPKYLFRKEGQNVTLSCEQNLNHDAMYWYRQDPGQGLRLIYYSQIVNDFQKGDIAEGYSVSREKKESFPLTVTSAQKNPTAFYLCASSGEMNTEAFFGQGTRLTVV.

The CDR3 nucleotides are TGTGCCAGCATGGGGAACTCCTACGAGCAGTACTTC. Amino acid sequence: CASMGNSYEQYF. The chain carries TRBV2 and TRBJ2-7; D ambiguous. This CDR3 is 12 amino acids long. The germline gives CDR1 SNHLY, CDR2 FYNNEI. V gave up 7 bases and J gave up 0 bases, with 7 bases separating them.

Details on this clone: The germline gene is not matched at one end of the junction; a read error may be the cause. The rearrangement uses TRBV7-7 and TRBJ2-2; 7 bases align to TRBD1. Germline V gene lookup returns CDR1 SSHAT and CDR2 FNYEAQ (reference sequence). The CDR3 totals 14 residues. This CDR3 is CASSRRGGNGELFF. The CDR3 DNA sequence: TGTGCTAGCAGCCGACGAGGGGGCAACGGGGAGCTGTTTTTT.

The rearrangement joins TRBV9 to TRBJ2-7; 8 bases line up with TRBD1. The CDR3 covers 15 residues. V shed 0 bases and J 12 bases; nucleotides not matched to a gene: 14. Germline CDR1 and CDR2: SGDLS and YYNGEE. CDR3: CASSVASWDSGQVYF. In DNA, the CDR3 is TGTGCCAGCAGCGTAGCATCGTGGGATTCGGGACAGGTGTACTTC.

This chain connects TRBV6-5 to TRBJ1-3; 9 nucleotides agree with TRBD1. V lost 6 bases, J lost 4 bases, and 7 bases stayed unmatched. The CDR3 has 15 residues. Germline CDR1 is MNHEY and CDR2 is SVGAGI. In DNA form, the CDR3 reads TGTGCCAGCAGAGGACAGGGGAAAGGAGGAAACACCATATATTTT. It codes for CASRGQGKGGNTIYF.

This chain connects TRBV6-6 to TRBJ1-1; D unclear. CDR3 size: 12 residues. Deletions cut 2 bases from V and 1 base from J, with 2 bases between. From germline, CDR1 is MNHNY and CDR2 SVGAGI (reference sequence). The CDR3 sequence is CASSYPNTEAFF. The DNA for the CDR3 is TGTGCCAGCAGTTACCCGAACACTGAAGCTTTCTTT.

The gene calls are TRBV6-5 and TRBJ1-1; maybe TRBD1 (6 bases). CDR1 is MNHEY, CDR2 SVGAGI, per germline. Trimming cost V 7 bases and J 0 bases, with 12 bases left between them. CDR3 length: 14 amino acids. This CDR3 reads CASNGGQLNTEAFF. CDR3 in DNA: TGTGCCAGCAATGGAGGACAGCTGAACACTGAAGCTTTCTTT.

The J gene is TRBJ2-3, the V gene TRBV7-6, with 12 bases that match TRBD2. CDR1 SGHVS and CDR2 FNYEAQ come from the germline V gene. CDR3 size: 16 residues. V trimming: 5 bases; J trimming: 5 bases; junction bases outside the gene matches: 8. CDR3 region: CASSPRLAGVRDTQYF. The CDR3, as DNA: TGTGCCAGCAGCCCCCGACTAGCGGGAGTCAGAGATACGCAGTATTTT.

The chain employs TRBV30 and TRBJ2-3; no reliable D call. This CDR3 region has 15 residues. Germline values: CDR1 GTSNPN, CDR2 SVGIG (reference sequence). The V end was cut by 0 bases, the J end by 2 bases, with 12 bases between. The CDR3 loop reads CAWSVTELITDTQYF. Written as DNA, the CDR3 is TGTGCCTGGAGTGTAACCGAGCTGATCACAGATACGCAGTATTTT.